This TCR beta chain was found in a study of T cells of healthy individuals. This CDR3 spans 15 amino acids. Germline V gene sequence: CDR1 LGHNA, CDR2 YSLEER. Trimming removed 5 bases at V and 4 bases at J, with 18 bases between. This clonotype was observed many times. TCRdb reprocessed the 5' RACE reads via MiXCR and lists one record per CDR3 protein. The table records tens of thousands of distinct CDR3 sequences, roughly 16% of them present only once. V gene TRBV4-3 combines with J gene TRBJ2-7, with D possibly being TRBD1 (8 bases). This clonotype was obtained from a human donor in good health. As DNA, the CDR3 is TGCGCCAGCAGCTCCGACAGGGGAGGGCCGTACGAGCAGTACTTC. It codes for CASSSDRGGPYEQYF.